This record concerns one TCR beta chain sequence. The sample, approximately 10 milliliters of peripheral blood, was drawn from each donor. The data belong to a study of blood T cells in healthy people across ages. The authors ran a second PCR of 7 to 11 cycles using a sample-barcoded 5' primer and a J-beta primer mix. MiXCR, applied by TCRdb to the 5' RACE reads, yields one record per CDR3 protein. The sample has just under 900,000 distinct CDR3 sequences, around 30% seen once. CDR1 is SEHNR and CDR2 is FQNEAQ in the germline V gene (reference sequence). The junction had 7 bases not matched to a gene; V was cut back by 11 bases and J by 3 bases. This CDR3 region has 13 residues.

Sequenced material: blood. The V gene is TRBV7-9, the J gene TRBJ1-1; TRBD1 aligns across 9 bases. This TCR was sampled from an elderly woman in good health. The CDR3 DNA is TGTGCCGGAGACAGGGGGGGGTACACTGAAGCTTTCTTT. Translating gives CAGDRGGYTEAFF.